One TCR beta chain is described in this entry. The data derive from a study of blood T cell repertoires in COVID-19. Turning to the study itself: The United States, Italy and Spain supplied acute and convalescent COVID-19 samples. In each case, the material was cDNA or gDNA derived from T cells, B-cell-depleted T cells, or PBMCs.

The ends lost 4 bases at V and 2 bases at J; junction bases unmatched: 8. The CDR3 loop spans 16 amino acids. Looked up from germline, CDR1 is LGHDT and CDR2 is YNNKEL (reference sequence). Authors' analysis steps: Nucleated cell counts were estimated from reference gene primer amplification. Profiling relied on immunoSEQ multiplex PCR, and the TCRdb table lists in-frame clones only, not all of them. Clonal size and the V and J genes are those of that table, whereas D and trimming came from the DNA. The profile shows about 30,000 clones, around 87% of them singletons. What was sequenced was peripheral blood. The sequence came from a human donor in a cohort sampled during active COVID-19. The donor label of this sample is uncertain. The chain carries TRBV3-1 (or the pseudogene TRBV3-2) and TRBJ2-3; 8 nucleotides line up with TRBD2. The CDR3 protein is CASSPTGTRLTDTQYF. The CDR3 DNA sequence: TGTGCCAGCAGCCCAACCGGGACTAGACTCACAGATACGCAGTATTTT.